This TCR beta chain derives from a study of shared clonotypes between healthy human individuals. Study-wide results and caveats: Clonotype sharing among donors likely depends on sequencing depth.

V was clipped by 7 bases and J by 4 bases, with 16 bases between them. Looked up from germline, CDR1 is ENHRY and CDR2 is SYGVKD. This CDR3 region has 15 residues. With respect to this clone: The target antigen is unknown.

Some clones are missing from TCRdb's copy, which holds only in-frame ones; the method was immunoSEQ multiplex PCR. The sample carries about 2 million clones, approximately 94% recorded once. Positively selected for CCR7, the CD45RO-negative cells used as naive CD8 cells excluded terminally differentiated effector memory CD45RA+ cells. This sequence originates from a man younger than 35 in good health. The rearrangement links TRBV10-3 to TRBJ2-2; D possibly corresponds to TRBD2 (5 bases). Sequenced: naive CD8+ T cells sorted from blood. The CDR3 DNA follows: TGTGCCATCACAGACACCCAAGAGGGCACCGGGGAGCTGTTTTTT. It encodes CAITDTQEGTGELFF.